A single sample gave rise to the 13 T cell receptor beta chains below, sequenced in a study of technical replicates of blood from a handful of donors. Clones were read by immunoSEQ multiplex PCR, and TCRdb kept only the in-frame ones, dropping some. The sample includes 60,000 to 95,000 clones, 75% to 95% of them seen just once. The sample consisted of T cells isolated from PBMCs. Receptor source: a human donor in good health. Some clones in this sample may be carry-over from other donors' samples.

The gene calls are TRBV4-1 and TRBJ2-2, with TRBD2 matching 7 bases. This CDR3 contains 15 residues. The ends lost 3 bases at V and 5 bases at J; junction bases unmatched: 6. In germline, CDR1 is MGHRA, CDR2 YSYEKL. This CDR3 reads CASSQGGGGTGELFF. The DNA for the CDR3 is TGCGCCAGCAGCCAGGGGGGGGGTGGGACCGGGGAGCTGTTTTTT.

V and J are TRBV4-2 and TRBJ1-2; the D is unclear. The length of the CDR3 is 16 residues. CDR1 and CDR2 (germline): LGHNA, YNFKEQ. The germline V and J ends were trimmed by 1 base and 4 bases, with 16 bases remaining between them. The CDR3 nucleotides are TGTGCCAGCAGCCAAGGGGTAGGGATAGAGGGCTATGGCTACACCTTC. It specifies CASSQGVGIEGYGYTF.

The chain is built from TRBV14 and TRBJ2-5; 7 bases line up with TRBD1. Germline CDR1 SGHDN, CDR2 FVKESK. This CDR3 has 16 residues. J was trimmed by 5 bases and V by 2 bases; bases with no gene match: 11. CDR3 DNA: TGTGCCAGCAGCCAACGTTTGACAGGGCCGAGGGAGACCCAGTACTTC. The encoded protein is CASSQRLTGPRETQYF.

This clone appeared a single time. The CDR3 coding sequence is TGTGCCAGCAGCTCCTTCGACAGGGGAGAGACTAATGGCTACACCTTC. Amino acids: CASSSFDRGETNGYTF. The chain combines TRBV13 with TRBJ1-2; 8 bases are shared with TRBD1. The CDR3 runs 16 residues. Germline CDR1 PRHDT, CDR2 FYEKMQ (reference sequence). The V gene end was trimmed by 4 bases and the J gene end by 6 bases; junction bases not matched to a gene: 13.

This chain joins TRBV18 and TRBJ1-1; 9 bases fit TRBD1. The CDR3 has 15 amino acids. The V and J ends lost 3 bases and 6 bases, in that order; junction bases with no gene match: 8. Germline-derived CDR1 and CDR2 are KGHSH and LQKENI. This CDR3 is CASSPGDRVFAEAFF. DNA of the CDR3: TGTGCCAGCTCACCCGGGGACAGGGTGTTCGCTGAAGCTTTCTTT.

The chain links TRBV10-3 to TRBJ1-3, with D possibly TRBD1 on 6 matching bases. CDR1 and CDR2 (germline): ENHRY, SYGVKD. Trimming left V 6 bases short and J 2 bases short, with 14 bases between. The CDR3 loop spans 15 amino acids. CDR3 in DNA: TGTGCCATCAGCGAACAGGGTCTTGCTGGAAACACCATATATTTT. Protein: CAISEQGLAGNTIYF.

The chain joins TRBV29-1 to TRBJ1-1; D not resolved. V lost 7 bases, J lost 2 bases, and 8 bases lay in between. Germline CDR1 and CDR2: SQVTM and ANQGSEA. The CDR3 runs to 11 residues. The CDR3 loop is CSGARNTEAFF. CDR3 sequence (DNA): TGCAGCGGTGCCAGAAACACTGAAGCTTTCTTT.

The CDR3 nucleotides read TGTGGCGCGGGGGAGAGACGGGAAAAACTGTTTTTT. Its translation is CGAGERREKLFF. This rearrangement joins TRBV6-1 to TRBJ1-4; D might be TRBD1 (5 bases). CDR1 and CDR2 (germline): MNHNS, SASEGT. The CDR3 runs to 12 residues.

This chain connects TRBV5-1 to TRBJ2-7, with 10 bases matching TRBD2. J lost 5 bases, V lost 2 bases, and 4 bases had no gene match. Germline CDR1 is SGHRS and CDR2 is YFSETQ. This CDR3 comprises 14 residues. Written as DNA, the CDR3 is TGCGCCAGCAGCTTTCGTAGCGGGAGGAACGAGCAGTACTTC. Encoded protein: CASSFRSGRNEQYF.

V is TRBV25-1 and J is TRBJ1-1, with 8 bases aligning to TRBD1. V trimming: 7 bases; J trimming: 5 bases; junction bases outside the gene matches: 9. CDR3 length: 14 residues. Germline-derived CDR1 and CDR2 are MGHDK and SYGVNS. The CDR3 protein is CASTPGQGGTEAFF. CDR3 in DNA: TGTGCCAGCACCCCAGGACAGGGTGGAACTGAAGCTTTCTTT.

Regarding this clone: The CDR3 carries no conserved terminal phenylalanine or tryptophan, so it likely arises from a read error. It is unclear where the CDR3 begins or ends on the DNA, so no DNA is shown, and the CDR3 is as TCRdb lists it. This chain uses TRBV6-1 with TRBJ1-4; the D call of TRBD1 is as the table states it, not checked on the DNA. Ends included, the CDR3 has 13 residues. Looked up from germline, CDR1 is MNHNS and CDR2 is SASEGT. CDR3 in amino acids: CASSAFGQGLSGL.

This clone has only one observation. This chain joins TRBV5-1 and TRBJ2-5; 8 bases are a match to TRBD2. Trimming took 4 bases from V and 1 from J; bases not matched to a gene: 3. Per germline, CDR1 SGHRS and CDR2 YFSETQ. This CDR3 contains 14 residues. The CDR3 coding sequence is TGCGCCAGCAGCCCCGGGAGGGGCCAAGAGACCCAGTACTTC. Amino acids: CASSPGRGQETQYF.

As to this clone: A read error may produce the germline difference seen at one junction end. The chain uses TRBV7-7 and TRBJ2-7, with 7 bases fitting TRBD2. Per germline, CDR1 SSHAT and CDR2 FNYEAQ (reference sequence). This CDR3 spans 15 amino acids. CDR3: CASSPGRAPFGEQYF. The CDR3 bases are TGTGCTAGCAGCCCAGGGAGGGCCCCTTTTGGCGAGCAGTACTTC.